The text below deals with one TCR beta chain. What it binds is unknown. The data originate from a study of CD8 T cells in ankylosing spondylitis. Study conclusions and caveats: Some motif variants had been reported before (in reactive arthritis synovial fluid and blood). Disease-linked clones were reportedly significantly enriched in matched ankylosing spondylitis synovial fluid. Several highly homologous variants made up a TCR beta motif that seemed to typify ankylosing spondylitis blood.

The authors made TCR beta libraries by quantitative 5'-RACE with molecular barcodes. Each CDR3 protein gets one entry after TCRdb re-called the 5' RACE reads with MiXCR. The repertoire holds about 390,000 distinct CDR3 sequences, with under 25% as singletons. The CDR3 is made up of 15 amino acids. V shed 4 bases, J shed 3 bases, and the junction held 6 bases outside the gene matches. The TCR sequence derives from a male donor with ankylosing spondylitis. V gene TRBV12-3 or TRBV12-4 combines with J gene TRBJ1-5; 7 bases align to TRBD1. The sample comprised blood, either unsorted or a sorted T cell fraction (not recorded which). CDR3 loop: CASSSQGGINQPQHF. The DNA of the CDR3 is TGTGCCAGCAGTTCTCAGGGGGGGATCAATCAGCCCCAGCATTTT.